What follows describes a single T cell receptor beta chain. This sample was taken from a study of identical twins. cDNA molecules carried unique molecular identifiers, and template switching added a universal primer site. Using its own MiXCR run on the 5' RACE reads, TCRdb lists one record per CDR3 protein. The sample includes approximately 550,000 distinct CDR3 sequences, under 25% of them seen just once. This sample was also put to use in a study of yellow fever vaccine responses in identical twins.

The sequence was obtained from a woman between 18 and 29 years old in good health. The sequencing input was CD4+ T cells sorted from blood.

CDR3 DNA: TGTGCCAGCAGGGTCCTGGAAAACAATGAGCAGTTCTTC. It codes for CASRVLENNEQFF. The chain links TRBV5-6 to TRBJ2-1; D gene uncertain. Trimming pared 5 bases from V and 5 bases from J, leaving 11 bases between. CDR3 length: 13 amino acids. Germline CDR1 is SGHDT and CDR2 is YYEEEE.